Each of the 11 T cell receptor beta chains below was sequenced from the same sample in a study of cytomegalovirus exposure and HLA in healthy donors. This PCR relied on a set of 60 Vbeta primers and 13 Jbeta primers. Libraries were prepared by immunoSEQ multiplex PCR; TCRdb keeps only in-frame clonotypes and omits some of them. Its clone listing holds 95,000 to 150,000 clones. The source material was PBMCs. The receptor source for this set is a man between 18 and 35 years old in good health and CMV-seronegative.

The CDR3 protein is CASTDFNEQFF. The CDR3 DNA follows: TGTGCCAGCACGGACTTCAATGAGCAGTTCTTC. The chain is built from TRBV6-5 and TRBJ2-1; possible D gene TRBD2, 5 bases. Germline loops: CDR1 MNHEY, CDR2 SVGAGI. Trimming pared 7 bases from V and 6 bases from J, leaving 7 bases between. The CDR3 consists of 11 residues.

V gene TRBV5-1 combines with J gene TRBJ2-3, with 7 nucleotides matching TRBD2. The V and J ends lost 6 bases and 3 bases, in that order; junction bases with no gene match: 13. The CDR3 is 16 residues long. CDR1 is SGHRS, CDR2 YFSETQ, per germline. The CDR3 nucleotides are TGCGCCAGCACCCCTCTCGGGGGAGGGCCTACAGATACGCAGTATTTT. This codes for CASTPLGGGPTDTQYF.

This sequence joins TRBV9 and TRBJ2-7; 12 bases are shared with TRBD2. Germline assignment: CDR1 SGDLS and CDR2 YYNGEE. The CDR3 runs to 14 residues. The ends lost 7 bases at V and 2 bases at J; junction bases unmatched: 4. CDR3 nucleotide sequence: TGTGCCAGCGGGCCTAGCGGGAGGGCCTACGAGCAGTACTTC. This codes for CASGPSGRAYEQYF.

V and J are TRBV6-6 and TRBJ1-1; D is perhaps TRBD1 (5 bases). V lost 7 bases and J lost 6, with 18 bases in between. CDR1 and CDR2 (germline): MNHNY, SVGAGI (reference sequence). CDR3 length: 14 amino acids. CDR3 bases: TGTGCCAGCAACGACGGGGGACGCTCTCCTGAAGCTTTCTTT. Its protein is CASNDGGRSPEAFF.

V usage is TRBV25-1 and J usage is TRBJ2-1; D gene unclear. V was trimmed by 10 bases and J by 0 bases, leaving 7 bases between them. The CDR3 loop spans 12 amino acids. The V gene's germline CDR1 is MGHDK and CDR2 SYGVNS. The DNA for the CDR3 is TGTGCCACGGAGCGCTCCTACAATGAGCAGTTCTTC. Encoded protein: CATERSYNEQFF. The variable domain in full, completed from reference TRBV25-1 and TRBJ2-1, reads EADIYQTPRYLVIGTGKKITLECSQTMGHDKMYWYQQDPGMELHLIHYSYGVNSTEKGDLSSESTVSRIRTEHFPLTLESARPSHTSQYLCATERSYNEQFFGPGTRLTVL.

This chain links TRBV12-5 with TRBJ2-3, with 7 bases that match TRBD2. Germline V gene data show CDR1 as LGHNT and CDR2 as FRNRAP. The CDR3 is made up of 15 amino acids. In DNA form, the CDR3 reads TGTGCAAGGGCGTTACGGGAGGACTTCACAGATACGCAGTATTTT. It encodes CARALREDFTDTQYF.

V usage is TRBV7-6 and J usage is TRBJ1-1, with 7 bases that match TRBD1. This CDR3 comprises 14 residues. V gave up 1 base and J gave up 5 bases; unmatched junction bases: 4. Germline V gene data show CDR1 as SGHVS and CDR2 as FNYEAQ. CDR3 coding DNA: TGTGCCAGCAGCTTAGAACAGGGGAGGACTGAAGCTTTCTTT. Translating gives CASSLEQGRTEAFF.

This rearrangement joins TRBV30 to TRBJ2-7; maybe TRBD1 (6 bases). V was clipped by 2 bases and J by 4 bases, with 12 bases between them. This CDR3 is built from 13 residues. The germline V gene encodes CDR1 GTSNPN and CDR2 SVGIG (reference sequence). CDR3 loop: CAWSTGPPYEQYF. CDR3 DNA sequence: TGTGCCTGGAGTACAGGGCCCCCTTACGAGCAGTACTTC.

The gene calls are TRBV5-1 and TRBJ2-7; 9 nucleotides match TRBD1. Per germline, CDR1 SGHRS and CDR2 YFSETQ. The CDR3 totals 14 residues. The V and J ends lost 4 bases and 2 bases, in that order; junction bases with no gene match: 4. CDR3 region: CASSRDRATYEQYF. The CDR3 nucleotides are TGCGCCAGCAGCAGGGACAGGGCAACCTACGAGCAGTACTTC. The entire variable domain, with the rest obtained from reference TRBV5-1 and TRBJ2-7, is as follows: KAGVTQTPRYLIKTRGQQVTLSCSPISGHRSVSWYQQTPGQGLQFLFEYFSETQRNKGNFPGRFSGRQFSNSRSEMNVSTLELGDSALYLCASSRDRATYEQYFGPGTRLTVT.

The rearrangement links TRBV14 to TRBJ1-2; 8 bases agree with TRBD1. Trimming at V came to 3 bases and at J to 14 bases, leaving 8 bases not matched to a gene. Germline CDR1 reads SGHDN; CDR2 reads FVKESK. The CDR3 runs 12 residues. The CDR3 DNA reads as TGTGCCAGCAGCCACGTCGGGACAGGCTGGACCTTC. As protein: CASSHVGTGWTF.

The CDR3 sequence: CASSEANRVETQYF. For the CDR3, the DNA is TGTGCCAGCAGTGAAGCCAACAGGGTAGAGACCCAGTACTTC. This chain connects TRBV2 to TRBJ2-5; D is perhaps TRBD1 (6 bases). The V gene lost 0 bases and the J gene lost 4 bases, with 9 bases spanning the gap. The CDR3 runs to 14 residues. Germline values: CDR1 SNHLY, CDR2 FYNNEI.